In its sample, the clone carrying this T cell receptor (beta chain) was seen a few times. Antigen unknown. The data are from a study of CD8+CD57+ T cells in acquired aplastic anemia. In the study overall: CD4+ and CD8+ cells, once sorted, gave DNA averaging roughly 3.2 ug. Healthy donors averaged approximately 11 million reads for CD4+ cells.

This CDR3 region has 14 residues. V lost 8 bases to trimming and J lost 4 bases; unmatched junction nucleotides: 10. Genomic DNA acted as the template from which TCR beta VDJ combination and CDR3 sequence profiling were carried out. One entry per CDR3 protein results from TCRdb running MiXCR on the reads. The sample lists more than 100,000 distinct CDR3 sequences; 40% to 45% were seen once. Whole-study findings and limits: Comparison of patients with controls identified about 30 shared CD8+ CDR3 sequences.

The chain is built from TRBV12-3 or TRBV12-4 and TRBJ2-5; 7 nucleotides line up with TRBD1. Material for sequencing was sorted CD4+, CD8+, or CD8+CD57+ T cells (not recorded which) from PBMCs. The TCR was taken from a human donor in good health, serving as a control. Here the CDR3 reads CASGNRGLRETQYF. CDR3 nucleotide sequence: TGTGCCAGCGGTAACAGGGGCCTCCGAGAGACCCAGTACTTC.